A selection of T cell receptor beta chains follows, all from one sample in a study of OX40 agonist ivuxolimab in advanced cancers. Assay: immunoSEQ multiplex PCR; the TCRdb copy retains only in-frame clones and omits some. The table shows about 34,000 clones, with 83% occurring only once. This specimen was CD4+ or CD8+ T cells sorted from blood, taken in a trial of the OX40 agonist ivuxolimab. The receptors stem from an adult with an advanced solid tumor such as melanoma, head and neck, liver or kidney cancer. Both conserved end residues are part of each CDR3. D genes are given only for firm matches. Only some rows state a clone size, as once, few, many or a class for expanded clones.

V	D	size	J	DNA	CDR3
TRBV6-5	.	.	TRBJ2-7	TGTGCCAGCCGAATAGCACCCGGGGGCCTCTACGAGCAGTACTTC	CASRIAPGGLYEQYF
TRBV5-1	.	medium-sized	TRBJ1-1	TGCGCCAGCAGGTTAACAGGCACTGAAGCTTTCTTT	CASRLTGTEAFF
TRBV7-2	.	.	TRBJ2-7	TGTGCCAGCAGCTCCCTGGAGAGACGGGACTCCTACGAGCAGTACTTC	CASSSLERRDSYEQYF
TRBV11-3	.	.	TRBJ2-1	TGTGCCAGCAGCCCCTTCCGGGGCTCCTACAATGAGCAGTTCTTC	CASSPFRGSYNEQFF
TRBV19	.	few	TRBJ1-5	TGTGCCAGTAGTATTCCGCGGTCCGGAATCAATCAGCCCCAGCATTTT	CASSIPRSGINQPQHF
TRBV7-9	TRBD2	.	TRBJ2-3	TGTGCCAGCAGCTCAACCCTAGCGGGGGCTAGCACAGATACGCAGTATTTT	CASSSTLAGASTDTQYF
TRBV14	.	.	TRBJ2-2	TGTGCCAGCAGCCAAGACAGTGTCTCGACTGGGACCGGGGAGCTGTTTTTT	CASSQDSVSTGTGELFF
TRBV27	.	few	TRBJ2-1	TGTGCCAGCAGCCCACTAGTTACGAGCTTCTACAATGAGCAGTTCTTC	CASSPLVTSFYNEQFF
TRBV4-2	.	.	TRBJ2-7	TGTGCCAGCAGCTTGTACGGGCGCGAGCAGTACTTC	CASSLYGREQYF
TRBV4-2	TRBD2	once	TRBJ2-3	TGTGCCAGCAGCCAAGATCTAGCGGGGGGGGCAGATACGCAGTATTTT	CASSQDLAGGADTQYF
TRBV7-2	TRBD1	.	TRBJ1-5	TGTGCCAGCAGCTTAGACCCGGGACAGGGGACATATAGCAATCAGCCCCAGCATTTT	CASSLDPGQGTYSNQPQHF
TRBV5-8	.	.	TRBJ2-7	TGTGCCAGCAGCTTGTGGCCCTACGAGCAGTACTTC	CASSLWPYEQYF
TRBV6-1	.	.	TRBJ2-7	TGTGCCAGCAGTGAAGATAATTCCTACGAGCAGTACTTC	CASSEDNSYEQYF
TRBV30	.	.	TRBJ2-3	TGTGCCTGGAGCTTACCGGTGACTAAGAACAGCACAGATACGCAGTATTTT	CAWSLPVTKNSTDTQYF
TRBV27	.	.	TRBJ2-2	TGTGCCAGCAGTTTATCTACTCCCTCAGACGGGGAGCTGTTTTTT	CASSLSTPSDGELFF
TRBV6-5	.	.	TRBJ2-3	TGTGCCAGCAGATTTGCGGGGGCTAGCACAGATACGCAGTATTTT	CASRFAGASTDTQYF
TRBV30	TRBD1	.	TRBJ1-2	TGTGCCTGGAGTTCGGGGACAGGAGCCCTTAAGGGGGGCTACACCTTC	CAWSSGTGALKGGYTF
TRBV28	.	once	TRBJ2-7	TGTGCCAGCAGTTTTGATACATCCAAGATAGGCTACGAGCAGTACTTC	CASSFDTSKIGYEQYF
TRBV6-5	.	.	TRBJ2-3	TGTGCCAGCAGTTACGAGGGGAATACGCAGTATTTT	CASSYEGNTQYF
TRBV7-2	TRBD1	.	TRBJ2-7	TGTGCCAGCAGCCCAAATTCAGGGGGCTTCTACGAGCAGTACTTC	CASSPNSGGFYEQYF
TRBV27	.	.	TRBJ1-5	TGTGCCAGCAGTCCAACATGGGGGGTTGATCAGCCCCAGCATTTT	CASSPTWGVDQPQHF
TRBV27	TRBD2	.	TRBJ2-3	TGTGCCAGCAGTTTAGTGGCGGGAGCTGTGGATACGCAGTATTTT	CASSLVAGAVDTQYF